This T cell receptor beta chain was retrieved from a study of blood T cell repertoires in COVID-19 (dated by TCRdb to 2018 to 2020). At the level of the whole study: Samples covering the acute and convalescent phases of COVID-19 were provided by collaborators in the United States, Italy and Spain. The material from the prospective study consisted of cDNA or gDNA derived from T cells, B-cell-depleted T cells, or PBMCs. The dataset comprised deeply sampled blood TCRbeta repertoires from subjects exposed to, actively infected with, or recovered from COVID-19. The repertoires were made available in a free public database intended to serve as a resource for research on the immune response to SARS-CoV-2. The samples were drawn from the first 160 participants of the ongoing ImmuneRACE study and from 950 to 1,500 subjects provided by 6 global collaborators. Sample metadata almost always included a de-identified subject ID, COVID-19 status, age in years and sex. Where HLA class I and class II types were available, the types were taken from metadata supplied by the sample provider, not from assay-based typing.

What the work shows at the level of the full study, not this receptor alone: How much clinical and demographic metadata was included differed by source and by participant, and the metadata was provided uncurated.

Each collaborating institution followed its own protocols to collect whole blood in K2EDTA tubes. For TCRbeta analysis, collaborators shipped samples in one of three forms: frozen whole blood, isolated PBMCs, or DNA extracted from either of those sample types. As to this clone: Its antigen target is currently unknown. The record has no base qualities; no much larger clone is one base away.

TCRbeta CDR3 regions were amplified from genomic DNA using the immunoSEQ Assay, a bias-controlled multiplex PCR. On the authors' methods: Within the assay, amplification of reference gene primers was used to estimate how many nucleated cells each sample contained. To quantify the absolute abundance of each unique TCRbeta CDR3 rearrangement, sequence reads were collapsed and filtered. For each sample, productive Simpson clonality was calculated by taking the square root of Simpson's diversity index across productive rearrangements. Here the immuneACCESS table is served through TCRdb, limited to in-frame sequences with V and J called. Missing clones are a known gap in these copies; in checked studies unresolved V genes cover under half, and the rest lacks a known reason. The V and J calls and clone size were taken over from that table, and D and trimming were inferred from the DNA. Counted in this sample were approximately 270,000 clones; about 89% of them appeared once. The leading ten clones occupy approximately 9% of the sample.

V has 2 bases trimmed and J has 4 bases trimmed; junction bases matching no gene number 7. The CDR3 holds 15 amino acids from the cysteine to the phenylalanine. Only the CDR3 portion is preserved as DNA: 45 bases, with reading frame beginning at the first base. Based on the germline V gene, the CDR1 and CDR2 sequences are MDHEN and SYDVKM. The sequencing sample was made of peripheral blood. The chain was built from TRBV28 and TRBJ1-1, and TRBD1 aligns with 7 junction nucleotides. This clonotype was sampled from a man aged 40-49 years with active or convalescent COVID-19. The CDR3 region has the sequence CASSLPTGIVTEAFF. In nucleotide form, the sequence is TGTGCCAGCAGTTTACCGACAGGGATTGTCACTGAAGCTTTCTTT. The CDR3 plus the reference TRBV28 and TRBJ1-1 genes for the other parts give the full variable domain: DVKVTQSSRYLVKRTGEKVFLECVQDMDHENMFWYRQDPGLGLRLIYFSYDVKMKEKGDIPEGYSVSREKKERFSLILESASTNQTSMYLCASSLPTGIVTEAFFGQGTRLTVV.